The 25 T cell receptor beta chains below all came from one sample that was sequenced in a study of blood T cells in healthy people across ages. A second PCR, run for about 7 to 11 cycles, used a sample-barcoded 5' primer plus a J-beta primer mix. Via MiXCR, TCRdb re-called the 5' RACE reads, giving one row per CDR3 protein. This table has 700,000 to 850,000 distinct CDR3 sequences, roughly 40% appearing once. Sequenced: blood. All receptors derive from a man aged 18 to 35 in good health.

V and J are TRBV29-1 and TRBJ1-6, with 10 nucleotides matching TRBD1. V was clipped by 7 bases and J by 7 bases; unmatched bases: 4. There are 13 residues in the CDR3. Germline V gene data show CDR1 as SQVTM and CDR2 as ANQGSEA. CDR3 protein: CSAGTGANSPLHF. In nucleotides, the CDR3 is TGCAGCGCCGGGACAGGGGCGAATTCACCCCTCCACTTT.

With respect to this clonotype: Germline is not matched at one junction end, which may reflect a read error. This chain uses TRBV5-6 with TRBJ1-1; D is possibly TRBD1 (5 bases). There are 14 residues in the CDR3. Germline CDR1 reads SGHDT; CDR2 reads YYEEEE. CDR3 sequence reads: CAGSRQTGPEGAFF. The CDR3 nucleotides read TGTGCCGGCAGCAGACAGACCGGGCCTGAGGGAGCTTTCTTT. Supplemented by reference TRBV5-6 and TRBJ1-1, the full variable domain reads DAGVTQSPTHLIKTRGQQVTLRCSPKSGHDTVSWYQQALGQGPQFIFQYYEEEERQRGNFPDRFSGHQFPNYSSELNVNALLLGDSALYLCAGSRQTGPEGAFFGQGTRLTVV.

This clonotype was counted many times. V usage is TRBV12-3 or TRBV12-4 and J usage is TRBJ2-6; D gene ambiguous. CDR3 length: 15 residues. The V end lost 6 bases, the J end lost 0 bases, and 9 bases lay between the germline ends. CDR3 amino acids: CASSPSLSGANVLTF. The CDR3 DNA reads as TGTGCCAGCAGCCCAAGCCTCTCTGGGGCCAACGTCCTGACTTTC.

This clonotype has more than one count but fewer than ten. The V gene is TRBV29-1, the J gene TRBJ2-7; 7 bases fit TRBD1. V was pared by 7 bases and J by 3 bases, with 15 bases of the junction left unmatched. The CDR3 runs to 15 residues. Germline loops: CDR1 SQVTM, CDR2 ANQGSEA. This CDR3 reads CSADNLGTAIYEQYF. DNA for the CDR3: TGCAGCGCTGATAACCTTGGGACAGCGATCTACGAGCAGTACTTC.

This chain uses TRBV5-6 with TRBJ2-5; D is perhaps TRBD1 (6 bases). The DNA end is more similar to TRBJ2-7, so the J call may be wrong. From germline, CDR1 is SGHDT and CDR2 YYEEEE. CDR3 length: 15 residues. The CDR3 nucleotides are TGTGCCAGCAGCTCTCCGGGACACCTTACCTACGAGCAGTACTTC. Translation: CASSSPGHLTYEQYF.

There are many counts of this clonotype. The chain joins TRBV12-3 or TRBV12-4 to TRBJ2-7; 8 nucleotides line up with TRBD1. V lost 2 bases and J lost 5; bases outside the gene matches: 5. The CDR3 is 14 residues long. Written as DNA, the CDR3 is TGTGCCAGCAGTTTACAGGGGGCGGAGAACGAGCAGTACTTC. Amino acids: CASSLQGAENEQYF.

This clonotype was seen a few times. The V call is TRBV4-3, the J call TRBJ2-2; D is ambiguous. V was cut by 4 bases and J by 0 bases, with 9 bases left in between. Germline V CDR1 and CDR2: LGHNA, YSLEER. The CDR3 is 15 residues long. The CDR3 DNA is TGCGCCAGCAGCCCTACAGAGGCGAACACCGGGGAGCTGTTTTTT. It specifies CASSPTEANTGELFF.

The genes are TRBV5-5 and TRBJ1-1, with TRBD1 matching 7 bases. This CDR3 has 14 residues. V was pared by 6 bases and J by 1 base, with 6 bases of the junction left unmatched. Germline lookup yields CDR1 SGHKS and CDR2 YYEKEE (reference sequence). The DNA of the CDR3 is TGTGCCAGCATCCCAGGGGGGTGGAACACTGAAGCTTTCTTT. Its translation is CASIPGGWNTEAFF. The variable domain in full, completed from reference TRBV5-5 and TRBJ1-1, reads DAGVTQSPTHLIKTRGQQVTLRCSPISGHKSVSWYQQVLGQGPQFIFQYYEKEERGRGNFPDRFSARQFPNYSSELNVNALLLGDSALYLCASIPGGWNTEAFFGQGTRLTVV.

This chain links TRBV10-3 with TRBJ1-3; D is uncertain. Deletions cut 0 bases from V and 5 bases from J, with 8 bases between. CDR3 length: 14 amino acids. The germline V gene encodes CDR1 ENHRY and CDR2 SYGVKD. CDR3 loop: CAISESPGRNTIYF. In DNA, the CDR3 is TGTGCCATCAGTGAGTCTCCTGGGAGAAACACCATATATTTT.

The CDR3 nucleotides are TGTGCCAGCAGCTTCCCGACAGGGAACGAGCAGTACTTC. Amino acid sequence: CASSFPTGNEQYF. This chain links TRBV7-9 with TRBJ2-7; 7 bases align to TRBD1. Germline CDR1 reads SEHNR; CDR2 reads FQNEAQ (reference sequence). V lost 3 bases, J lost 5 bases, and 4 bases stayed unmatched. The CDR3 contains 13 residues.

This clonotype was observed many times. The chain is built from TRBV7-2 and TRBJ1-2, with D possibly TRBD1 on 5 matching bases. Germline V CDR1 and CDR2: SGHTA, FQGNSA. The CDR3 contains 13 residues. V gave up 5 bases and J gave up 5 bases, with 12 bases separating them. This CDR3 is CASSKGVQYGYTF. DNA for the CDR3: TGTGCCAGCAGCAAAGGGGTCCAATATGGCTACACCTTC.

This chain's CDR3 is CSVEVQGARHYGYTF. The CDR3 DNA reads TGCAGCGTTGAAGTACAGGGCGCCAGGCACTATGGCTACACCTTC. The chain is built from TRBV29-1 and TRBJ1-2; the D gene is possibly TRBD1 (6 bases). From germline, CDR1 is SQVTM and CDR2 ANQGSEA. V dropped 1 base and J dropped 3 bases, with 15 bases sitting between them. The CDR3 has 15 residues.

The chain carries TRBV6-2 or TRBV6-3 and TRBJ2-5; the D gene is possibly TRBD1 (6 bases). This CDR3 comprises 16 residues. Germline CDR1 and CDR2: MNHEY and SVGEGT. Trimming removed 5 bases from V and 1 base from J, with 17 bases in between. In DNA, the CDR3 is TGTGCCAGCAGTATAGAACAGGGCAGGGTCCAAGAGACCCAGTACTTC. Its protein is CASSIEQGRVQETQYF.

The chain carries TRBV9 and TRBJ2-7, with 10 bases aligning to TRBD1. Per the germline V gene, CDR1 is SGDLS and CDR2 is YYNGEE. After removal of 3 bases from V and 5 bases from J, the junction contained 5 bases not matched to a gene. CDR3 size: 14 residues. CDR3 region: CASSGQGATHEQYF. The CDR3 DNA reads TGTGCCAGCAGCGGACAGGGGGCGACCCACGAGCAGTACTTC.

This clonotype was seen a few times. The rearrangement uses TRBV28 and TRBJ1-2, with D possibly being TRBD1 (5 bases). CDR3 length equals 13 residues. Trimming removed 8 bases at V and 1 base at J, with 11 bases between. Germline loops: CDR1 MDHEN, CDR2 SYDVKM. The CDR3 coding sequence is TGTGCCAGCGGGACCGTAGTTAACTATGGCTACACCTTC. This translates into CASGTVVNYGYTF.

This chain joins TRBV7-8 and TRBJ2-1; 8 bases are shared with TRBD2. The J segment lost 7 bases and the V segment lost 6 bases, leaving 11 bases of the junction unmatched. Germline CDR1 and CDR2: SGHVS and FQNEAQ. The CDR3 consists of 15 residues. The CDR3 DNA reads TGTGCCAGCAGTGTGGGACTAGGCCTTTGGAATGAGCAGTTCTTC. Protein product: CASSVGLGLWNEQFF.

This clonotype has only a few counts. This chain links TRBV11-1 with TRBJ2-4, with D perhaps TRBD1 (7 bases). This CDR3 is 15 amino acids long. Germline V gene lookup returns CDR1 SGHAT and CDR2 FQDESV (reference sequence). With 8 bases removed from V and 0 bases from J, the gap between germline ends came to 14 bases. CDR3 DNA: TGTGCCAGCGCGGGGACAGTCCCAGCCAAAAACATTCAGTACTTC. It is translated as CASAGTVPAKNIQYF.

Ten or more counts support this clonotype. The V gene is TRBV10-3, the J gene TRBJ2-1, with D perhaps TRBD2 (5 bases). CDR3 length: 10 residues. The V and J ends lost 10 bases and 5 bases respectively, with 6 bases between them. The germline V gene encodes CDR1 ENHRY and CDR2 SYGVKD. CDR3 region: CATGDNEQFF. The CDR3 nucleotides read TGTGCCACCGGGGACAATGAGCAGTTCTTC.

This clonotype was counted between two and nine times. This chain joins TRBV5-1 and TRBJ1-1; D gene ambiguous. Germline CDR1 and CDR2: SGHRS and YFSETQ. Trimming cost V 7 bases and J 8 bases, with 21 bases left between them. The CDR3 sequence is 14 residues long. The DNA for the CDR3 is TGCGCCAGCTGCCCGACGGGGAACTCCCCCGAAGCTTTCTTT. Translation: CASCPTGNSPEAFF.

The chain carries TRBV6-2 or TRBV6-3 and TRBJ2-1; perhaps D is TRBD1 or TRBD2 (6 bases each). The germline V and J ends were trimmed by 6 bases and 9 bases, with 18 bases remaining between them. This CDR3 comprises 14 residues. Germline V CDR1 and CDR2: MNHEY, SVGEGT. CDR3 sequence: CASSTQGGRSEQFF. CDR3 nucleotide sequence: TGTGCCAGCAGCACACAGGGAGGAAGGAGTGAGCAGTTCTTC.

The V gene is TRBV5-1, the J gene TRBJ1-1, with 7 bases that match TRBD1. This CDR3 is built from 15 residues. Germline trimming cut 4 bases from V and 4 bases from J; bases unmatched to any gene: 10. Germline CDR1 SGHRS, CDR2 YFSETQ. CDR3 sequence reads: CASSVTTDRPTEAFF. CDR3 nucleotide sequence: TGCGCCAGCAGCGTTACCACGGACAGGCCCACTGAAGCTTTCTTT. Full variable domain (outside the CDR3, taken from reference TRBV5-1 and TRBJ1-1): KAGVTQTPRYLIKTRGQQVTLSCSPISGHRSVSWYQQTPGQGLQFLFEYFSETQRNKGNFPGRFSGRQFSNSRSEMNVSTLELGDSALYLCASSVTTDRPTEAFFGQGTRLTVV.

This clonotype was counted ten times or more. The V and J genes are TRBV7-2 and TRBJ1-2, with 7 bases matching TRBD1. The ends lost 4 bases at V and 4 bases at J; junction bases unmatched: 3. This CDR3 comprises 13 residues. Germline values: CDR1 SGHTA, CDR2 FQGNSA. CDR3 loop: CASSSPGGYGYTF. The CDR3 nucleotides read TGTGCCAGCAGCTCCCCAGGGGGCTATGGCTACACCTTC.

V gene TRBV20-1 combines with J gene TRBJ2-3; perhaps TRBD1 as D (5 bases). Germline loops: CDR1 DFQATT, CDR2 SNEGSKA (reference sequence). Trimming removed 7 bases at V and 1 base at J, with 12 bases between. This CDR3 region has 13 residues. The DNA of the CDR3 is TGCAGTGTCCAGGGTTCGGGCACAGATACGCAGTATTTT. Its translation: CSVQGSGTDTQYF.

This clonotype turned up a few times. The chain links TRBV4-3 to TRBJ1-4; 11 positions match TRBD1. V shed 5 bases, J shed 7 bases, and the junction held 6 bases outside the gene matches. Germline V gene lookup returns CDR1 LGHNA and CDR2 YSLEER. The CDR3 loop spans 15 amino acids. CDR3: CASSADRGRSEKLFF. The DNA for the CDR3 is TGCGCCAGCAGCGCGGACAGGGGGCGGAGTGAAAAACTGTTTTTT.

J is TRBJ2-1 and V is TRBV20-1; possible D gene TRBD2, 5 bases. Germline V CDR1 and CDR2: DFQATT, SNEGSKA (reference sequence). The CDR3 contains 15 residues. The V end lost 0 bases, the J end lost 10 bases, and 19 bases lay between the germline ends. The CDR3 spells CSAREDGLLSYEQFF. CDR3 DNA: TGCAGTGCTAGAGAGGACGGACTCCTTTCCTACGAGCAGTTCTTC.